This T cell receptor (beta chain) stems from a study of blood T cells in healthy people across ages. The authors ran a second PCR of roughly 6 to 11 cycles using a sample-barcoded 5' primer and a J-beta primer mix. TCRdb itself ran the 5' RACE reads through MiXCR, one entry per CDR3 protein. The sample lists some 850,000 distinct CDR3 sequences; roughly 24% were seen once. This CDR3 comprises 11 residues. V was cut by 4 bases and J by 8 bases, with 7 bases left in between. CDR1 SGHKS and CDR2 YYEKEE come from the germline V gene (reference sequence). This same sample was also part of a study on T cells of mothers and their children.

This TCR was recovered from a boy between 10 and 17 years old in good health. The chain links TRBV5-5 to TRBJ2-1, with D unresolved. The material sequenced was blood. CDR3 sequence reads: CASSQIYEQFF. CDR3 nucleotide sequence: TGTGCCAGCAGCCAAATCTATGAGCAGTTCTTC. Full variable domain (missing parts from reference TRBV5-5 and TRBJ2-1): DAGVTQSPTHLIKTRGQQVTLRCSPISGHKSVSWYQQVLGQGPQFIFQYYEKEERGRGNFPDRFSARQFPNYSSELNVNALLLGDSALYLCASSQIYEQFFGPGTRLTVL.